The 14 T cell receptor beta chains below come from one sample, sequenced in a study of identical twins. Each CDR3 protein gets one entry after TCRdb re-called the 5' RACE reads with MiXCR. The table lists around 370,000 distinct CDR3 sequences, roughly 9% of them singletons. The sample consisted of naive T cells sorted from blood. These receptors all stem from a woman aged 45-59 years in good health.

This clonotype was counted ten times or more. V gene TRBV12-3 or TRBV12-4 combines with J gene TRBJ1-1, with D possibly matching TRBD1 (6 bases). Trimming took 6 bases from V and 5 from J, leaving 16 bases between them. The CDR3 is 14 residues long. The CDR3 here is CASSGQWRATEAFF. In DNA, the CDR3 is TGTGCCAGCAGCGGACAGTGGAGAGCGACTGAAGCTTTCTTT.

This clonotype was observed once. This may arise from a read error, as a much more abundant clone is one base away. The V and J genes are TRBV5-1 and TRBJ2-2; D possibly corresponds to TRBD2 (5 bases). This CDR3 is 15 amino acids long. Germline V gene lookup returns CDR1 SGHRS and CDR2 YFSETQ. Trimming took off 9 bases at V and 2 bases at J, with 17 bases between the two ends. CDR3 sequence: CATRTGIANTGELFF. CDR3 DNA: TGCGCCACCAGAACCGGGATAGCAAACACCGGGGAGCTGTTTTTT.

The chain couples TRBV3-1 to TRBJ1-6; D is unclear. The germline V gene has CDR1 LGHDT and CDR2 YNNKEL (reference sequence). V was clipped by 1 base and J by 6 bases, with 4 bases between them. This CDR3 has 13 residues. The CDR3 DNA sequence: TGTGCCAGCAGCCAAGTTGGTAATTCACCCCTCCACTTT. Translating gives CASSQVGNSPLHF.

This clonotype was counted ten times or more. The CDR3, as DNA: TGTGCCAGCAGCTTGGGTGCAGGGGAGAGAGCAACTAATGAAAAACTGTTTTTT. Encoded protein: CASSLGAGERATNEKLFF. This chain links TRBV5-6 with TRBJ1-4; possibly TRBD1 for D (6 bases). V was pared by 0 bases and J by 0 bases, with 15 bases between. The CDR3 has 18 residues. Germline-derived CDR1 and CDR2 are SGHDT and YYEEEE.

This clonotype was seen ten or more times. This chain joins TRBV20-1 and TRBJ2-1; 8 bases align to TRBD2. The CDR3 length is 17 residues. Germline CDR1 reads DFQATT; CDR2 reads SNEGSKA (reference sequence). V dropped 0 bases and J dropped 8; count of bases not matched to a gene: 15. In nucleotides, the CDR3 is TGCAGTGCTAGAGATTTTGAGGTAGCGGGAAGGATTGATGAGCAGTTCTTC. Protein: CSARDFEVAGRIDEQFF.

The V call is TRBV12-3 or TRBV12-4, the J call TRBJ2-5, with 9 bases identical to TRBD2. The CDR3 is 15 amino acids. After removal of 6 bases from V and 11 bases from J, the junction contained 16 bases not matched to a gene. CDR3 sequence: CASRPRGRGGGRQYF. DNA for the CDR3: TGTGCCAGCAGGCCCCGTGGGCGGGGGGGAGGGCGTCAGTACTTC.

The sample holds many counts of this clonotype. The rearrangement links TRBV12-3 or TRBV12-4 to TRBJ1-2; TRBD1 agrees at 7 bases. Germline trimming cut 1 base from V and 4 bases from J; bases unmatched to any gene: 3. CDR3 length: 14 residues. For the CDR3, the DNA is TGTGCCAGCAGTTTAGGAAGGGGGCCCTATGGCTACACCTTC. Translation: CASSLGRGPYGYTF.

This clonotype was found a few times. The chain uses TRBV20-1 and TRBJ2-1; D remains ambiguous. Germline loops: CDR1 DFQATT, CDR2 SNEGSKA (reference sequence). Trimming shortened V by 0 bases and J by 8 bases, and 14 bases separated the two germline ends. The CDR3 spans 14 residues. The CDR3 here is CSARDSARVYEQFF. The DNA of the CDR3 is TGCAGTGCTAGAGATTCAGCGCGAGTGTATGAGCAGTTCTTC.

The chain employs TRBV3-1 and TRBJ1-1; D remains ambiguous. Germline CDR1 is LGHDT and CDR2 is YNNKEL (reference sequence). V gave up 4 bases and J gave up 4 bases, with 16 bases separating them. The CDR3 loop spans 15 amino acids. As DNA, the CDR3 is TGTGCCAGCAGCCGCCCTGGGGAACGGGGCACTGAAGCTTTCTTT. It yields the protein CASSRPGERGTEAFF.

A few counts support this clonotype. J is TRBJ2-1 and V is TRBV11-3, with 10 bases that match TRBD2. The CDR3 is 16 residues long. The trim removed 6 bases at V and 4 bases at J, leaving 9 bases unmatched. The V gene's germline CDR1 is SGHNT and CDR2 YENEEA. This CDR3 reads CASRTTLAGEYNEQFF. The CDR3 coding sequence is TGTGCCAGCAGAACCACCCTAGCGGGAGAATACAATGAGCAGTTCTTC.

The V and J genes are TRBV28 and TRBJ2-1; D unresolved. With 7 bases removed from V and 9 bases from J, the gap between germline ends came to 19 bases. Germline CDR1 is MDHEN and CDR2 is SYDVKM. The CDR3 covers 14 residues. The CDR3 DNA sequence: TGTGCCAGCAATACTCGCCGAGACCTTCTTGAGCAGTTCTTC. The encoded protein is CASNTRRDLLEQFF.

This clonotype was observed at least ten times. In DNA, the CDR3 is TGTGCCAGCTCACTCGGACAGGGGATCGATACGCAGTATTTT. Residues: CASSLGQGIDTQYF. The genes are TRBV18 and TRBJ2-3, with 9 bases fitting TRBD1. The CDR3 sequence is 14 residues long. Trimming at V came to 4 bases and at J to 6 bases, leaving 5 bases not matched to a gene. The germline gives CDR1 KGHSH, CDR2 LQKENI.

The table lists this clonotype with a few counts. The rearrangement joins TRBV6-5 to TRBJ1-1; no definite D call. Looked up from germline, CDR1 is MNHEY and CDR2 is SVGAGI. V shed 0 bases and J shed 6 bases, with 11 bases lying between them. The CDR3 sequence is 14 residues long. The chain's CDR3 is CASSYSTPGSEAFF. The CDR3 DNA follows: TGTGCCAGCAGTTACTCTACCCCGGGCTCTGAAGCTTTCTTT.

This clonotype was observed at least ten times. The chain joins TRBV12-3 or TRBV12-4 to TRBJ2-5, with D uncertain. V was clipped by 1 base and J by 0 bases, with 3 bases between them. The CDR3 loop spans 13 amino acids. The CDR3 reads CASSLGYQETQYF. CDR3 in DNA: TGTGCCAGCAGTTTAGGTTACCAAGAGACCCAGTACTTC.